These 30 T cell receptor beta chains came from one sample sequenced in a study of immune evolution from preneoplasia to lung adenocarcinoma. Some clones are missing from TCRdb's copy, which holds only in-frame ones; the method was immunoSEQ multiplex PCR. The data hold 39,000 or so clones, with more than 60% observed a single time. Sequences were obtained from FFPE invasive lung adenocarcinoma tissue. These receptors were collected from a person aged 55 to 75 with lung adenocarcinoma.

The chain recombines TRBV11-2 with TRBJ2-5; D is uncertain. Germline V lookup: CDR1 SGHAT, CDR2 FQNNGV. The length of the CDR3 is 12 residues. The V end lost 4 bases, the J end lost 4 bases, and 7 bases lay between the germline ends. CDR3 coding DNA: TGTGCCAGCAGCTCTCAACGAGAGACCCAGTACTTC. Residues: CASSSQRETQYF.

The CDR3 region has the DNA TGCAGCGTTGGAGGGGGCTCTGGGGCCAACGTCCTGACTTTC. Translating it yields CSVGGGSGANVLTF. The rearrangement joins TRBV29-1 to TRBJ2-6; maybe TRBD1 (6 bases). Trimming left V 4 bases short and J 0 bases short, with 7 bases between. Germline CDR1 SQVTM, CDR2 ANQGSEA. The length of the CDR3 is 14 residues. The full variable domain, in which reference TRBV29-1 and TRBJ2-6 provide the parts outside the CDR3, is SAVISQKPSRDICQRGTSLTIQCQVDSQVTMMFWYRQQPGQSLTLIATANQGSEATYESGFVIDKFPISRPNLTFSTLTVSNMSPEDSSIYLCSVGGGSGANVLTFGAGSRLTVL.

V usage is TRBV7-9 and J usage is TRBJ2-3, with D hard to call. This CDR3 region has 14 residues. The ends were cut back, 1 base at V and 0 bases at J, with 5 bases in the middle. Per germline, CDR1 SEHNR and CDR2 FQNEAQ (reference sequence). CDR3 region: CASSLGSSTDTQYF. The CDR3 nucleotides read TGTGCCAGCAGCTTAGGGAGCAGCACAGATACGCAGTATTTT.

This clone was seen once. J is TRBJ2-5 and V is TRBV5-6; 7 bases align to TRBD2. This CDR3 spans 15 amino acids. Unmatched junction bases numbered 10, after V lost 4 bases and J lost 4 bases. CDR1 and CDR2 from the germline V gene are SGHDT and YYEEEE. In nucleotides, the CDR3 is TGTGCCAGCAGCCTGGGCGGGAGAGCGCGAGAGACCCAGTACTTC. This translates into CASSLGGRARETQYF.

The chain uses TRBV18 and TRBJ2-5, with TRBD2 matching over 10 bases. CDR3 size: 15 residues. The J segment lost 4 bases and the V segment lost 3 bases, leaving 5 bases of the junction unmatched. Germline V gene lookup returns CDR1 KGHSH and CDR2 LQKENI. The CDR3 nucleotides are TGTGCCAGCTCACCGCCCAGACTAGCGGGAGAGACCCAGTACTTC. Translated, it gives CASSPPRLAGETQYF.

This clone was picked up a small number of times. The CDR3 DNA reads as TGCGCCAGCAGCCAAGGGTTGGGGACTCTGCTTGGAGCTTTCTTT. Protein: CASSQGLGTLLGAFF. The V call is TRBV4-1, the J call TRBJ1-1, with D possibly being TRBD1 (5 bases). The CDR3 is 15 residues long. Between the trimmed V and J ends, which lost 1 base and 10 bases, there was a span of 19 bases. The V gene's germline CDR1 is MGHRA and CDR2 YSYEKL.

The chain has TRBV19 and TRBJ1-2, with TRBD1 matching 9 bases. This CDR3 spans 14 amino acids. The V segment lost 4 bases and the J segment 5 bases; nucleotides outside the gene matches: 5. CDR1 is LNHDA, CDR2 SQIVND, per germline (reference sequence). For the CDR3, the DNA is TGTGCCAGTAGTACCCTGGACAGGGGATATGGCTACACCTTC. This encodes CASSTLDRGYGYTF.

The V call is TRBV28, the J call TRBJ1-4; no firm D call. V lost 5 bases and J lost 8, with 6 bases in between. Germline-derived CDR1 and CDR2 are MDHEN and SYDVKM. The CDR3 length is 11 residues. The CDR3 DNA sequence: TGTGCCAGCAGTCCCAGGGAAAAACTGTTTTTT. Translation: CASSPREKLFF. Looking up the rest from reference TRBV28 and TRBJ1-4 gives the full variable domain: DVKVTQSSRYLVKRTGEKVFLECVQDMDHENMFWYRQDPGLGLRLIYFSYDVKMKEKGDIPEGYSVSREKKERFSLILESASTNQTSMYLCASSPREKLFFGSGTQLSVL.

V and J are TRBV5-1 and TRBJ2-5; D is undetermined. V dropped 2 bases and J dropped 9 bases, with 11 bases sitting between them. Germline V gene data show CDR1 as SGHRS and CDR2 as YFSETQ. The CDR3 has 12 amino acids. CDR3 coding DNA: TGCGCCAGCAGCTTCCGACCCTTCTCCCAGTACTTC. Amino acids: CASSFRPFSQYF.

The V call is TRBV28, the J call TRBJ1-2; D gene unclear. In germline, CDR1 is MDHEN, CDR2 SYDVKM. This CDR3 comprises 13 residues. Deletions cut 5 bases from V and 8 bases from J, with 15 bases between. The CDR3, as DNA: TGTGCCAGCAGTAGCCCTGGGTTATCGGGCTACACCTTC. This codes for CASSSPGLSGYTF.

This clone is medium-sized. The CDR3 is CATSRDRHDGLLRRDIQYF. The CDR3 nucleotides are TGTGCCACCAGCAGAGATCGTCATGATGGACTCCTAAGGCGGGACATTCAGTACTTC. The chain combines TRBV15 with TRBJ2-4; TRBD2 might be the D (5 bases). The V end was cut by 0 bases, the J end by 8 bases, with 26 bases between. The germline CDR1 and CDR2 sequences are LNHNV and YYDKDF (reference sequence). The CDR3 loop spans 19 amino acids.

The chain couples TRBV7-9 to TRBJ1-1; 8 bases line up with TRBD1. Trimming removed 4 bases from V and 3 bases from J; junction bases left unmatched: 7. The length of the CDR3 is 15 residues. Germline V gene lookup returns CDR1 SEHNR and CDR2 FQNEAQ (reference sequence). The DNA for the CDR3 is TGTGCCAGCAGCTCGACTGTACAGGGGGACACTGAAGCTTTCTTT. It encodes CASSSTVQGDTEAFF. The complete variable domain, with remaining parts taken from reference TRBV7-9 and TRBJ1-1, reads DTGVSQNPRHKITKRGQNVTFRCDPISEHNRLYWYRQTLGQGPEFLTYFQNEAQLEKSRLLSDRFSAERPKGSFSTLEIQRTEQGDSAMYLCASSSTVQGDTEAFFGQGTRLTVV.

To note about this clone: In the same sample, other DNA sequences code for this CDR3. The chain uses TRBV5-1 and TRBJ2-7, with 9 bases fitting TRBD1. CDR1 is SGHRS and CDR2 is YFSETQ in the germline V gene. There are 14 residues in the CDR3. The V and J ends lost 0 bases and 4 bases, in that order; junction bases with no gene match: 2. The CDR3 DNA reads as TGCGCCAGCAGCTTGGCAGGACAGGGGTACGAGCAGTACTTC. Translating gives CASSLAGQGYEQYF.

The V gene is TRBV19, the J gene TRBJ2-5; D is ambiguous. CDR3 length equals 18 residues. V lost 4 bases, J lost 0 bases, and 21 bases lay in between. The germline V gene encodes CDR1 LNHDA and CDR2 SQIVND (reference sequence). CDR3 sequence (DNA): TGTGCCAGTAGTAGCAGGCCGCGGAGTAGGAAGTACCAAGAGACCCAGTACTTC. This translates into CASSSRPRSRKYQETQYF.

The chain recombines TRBV5-6 with TRBJ1-4; D is unclear. Germline loops: CDR1 SGHDT, CDR2 YYEEEE. V lost 6 bases, J lost 6 bases, and 15 bases lay in between. There are 14 residues in the CDR3. The CDR3 loop is CASTSTRSYEKLFF. The CDR3 coding sequence is TGTGCCAGCACCTCGACAAGATCGTATGAAAAACTGTTTTTT.

The chain combines TRBV2 with TRBJ2-7, with TRBD1 as a possible D gene (6 bases). CDR1 SNHLY and CDR2 FYNNEI come from the germline V gene. The length of the CDR3 is 12 residues. V was pared by 8 bases and J by 3 bases, with 11 bases between. CDR3 nucleotides: TGTGCCAGCGGGGGCCAAGGCTACGAGCAGTACTTC. Translation: CASGGQGYEQYF. The entire variable domain, with the rest obtained from reference TRBV2 and TRBJ2-7, is as follows: EPEVTQTPSHQVTQMGQEVILRCVPISNHLYFYWYRQILGQKVEFLVSFYNNEISEKSEIFDDQFSVERPDGSNFTLKIRSTKLEDSAMYFCASGGQGYEQYFGPGTRLTVT.

J is TRBJ2-7 and V is TRBV7-8, with D maybe TRBD2 (5 bases). Trimming shortened V by 5 bases and J by 6 bases, and 8 bases separated the two germline ends. In germline, CDR1 is SGHVS, CDR2 FQNEAQ. CDR3 size: 11 residues. The CDR3 nucleotides are TGTGCCAGCAGCAGCGGTTTCGAGCAGTACTTC. This encodes CASSSGFEQYF.

This rearrangement joins TRBV29-1 to TRBJ2-3; perhaps D is TRBD1 or TRBD2 (5 bases each). The CDR3 has 15 residues. The V gene lost 4 bases and the J gene lost 2 bases, with 16 bases spanning the gap. Germline V gene sequence: CDR1 SQVTM, CDR2 ANQGSEA. The CDR3 region is CSVGLGVGDTDTQYF. DNA of the CDR3: TGCAGCGTTGGATTGGGGGTAGGGGACACAGATACGCAGTATTTT.

Only a few counts were recorded for this clone. This rearrangement joins TRBV29-1 to TRBJ1-2, with D possibly being TRBD1 (5 bases). V shed 5 bases and J shed 5 bases, with 21 bases lying between them. CDR3 length: 15 residues. CDR1 SQVTM and CDR2 ANQGSEA come from the germline V gene. The CDR3 coding sequence is TGCAGCGTTCTTACCGGGACGGACCCCGCATATGGCTACACCTTC. This sequence encodes CSVLTGTDPAYGYTF.

Note on this clone: An end of the junction differs from the germline gene, which may be a read error. The rearrangement uses TRBV7-7 and TRBJ1-4; 10 positions agree with TRBD1. The CDR3 is 14 residues long. The germline gives CDR1 SSHAT, CDR2 FNYEAQ (reference sequence). DNA of the CDR3: TGTGCTAGCAGCTCCGGACAGGGGGGGGAAAAACTGTTTTTT. Protein sequence: CASSSGQGGEKLFF.

The chain links TRBV28 to TRBJ2-5; D is undetermined. Trimming stripped 3 bases from V and 5 bases from J, with 4 bases between. This CDR3 is 11 amino acids long. From germline, CDR1 is MDHEN and CDR2 SYDVKM. The CDR3 region has the DNA TGTGCCAGCAGTTTGCGGGAGACCCAGTACTTC. This encodes CASSLRETQYF.

The rearrangement uses TRBV5-8 and TRBJ2-5; possible D gene TRBD2, 6 bases. Germline V lookup: CDR1 SGHTS, CDR2 YDEGEE. V was clipped by 2 bases and J by 6 bases, with 20 bases between them. The CDR3 totals 16 residues. The CDR3: CASSFTPGALGKTQYF. Here the CDR3 DNA reads TGTGCCAGCAGCTTCACCCCGGGAGCCCTCGGGAAGACCCAGTACTTC.

V usage is TRBV4-2 and J usage is TRBJ1-1, with TRBD1 matching 8 bases. The CDR3 spans 14 residues. Germline CDR1 is LGHNA and CDR2 is YNFKEQ. V gave up 7 bases and J gave up 5 bases; unmatched junction bases: 9. CDR3 in amino acids: CASNRDRGRTEAFF. The CDR3 region has the DNA TGTGCCAGCAATCGCGACAGGGGTCGGACTGAAGCTTTCTTT.

This clone is labeled as medium-sized. CDR3 sequence reads: CASSFNRGRETQYF. The CDR3 DNA sequence: TGTGCCAGCAGTTTTAACAGGGGAAGGGAGACCCAGTACTTC. The chain joins TRBV7-8 to TRBJ2-5, with TRBD1 matching 7 bases. Germline V gives CDR1 SGHVS, CDR2 FQNEAQ. The CDR3 is 14 amino acids. The V segment lost 6 bases and the J segment 5 bases; nucleotides outside the gene matches: 9.

This clone was observed a handful of times. Additional DNA sequences in this sample encode the identical CDR3. CDR3 sequence reads: CASSALLGEGDTQYF. In DNA, the CDR3 is TGCGCCAGCAGCGCACTACTAGGCGAGGGAGATACGCAGTATTTT. The V and J genes are TRBV5-1 and TRBJ2-3, with a possible D match to TRBD2 (5 bases). V lost 4 bases and J lost 5, with 17 bases in between. The CDR3 loop spans 15 amino acids. Per the germline V gene, CDR1 is SGHRS and CDR2 is YFSETQ.

V is TRBV21-1 and J is TRBJ1-3. TRBV21-1 is tagged as a pseudogene. This CDR3 comprises 16 residues. The CDR3 DNA reads as TGTGCCAGCAGCAAATGGGGCGGGCCTTCTGGAAACACCATATATTTT. Protein product: CASSKWGGPSGNTIYF.

This clone has more than one count but fewer than ten. The CDR3 coding sequence is TGTGCCAGCAGCTTAGGAGAGGCAACTAGACTGTACTTC. Protein product: CASSLGEATRLYF. The V gene is TRBV7-9, the J gene TRBJ2-7; possible D gene TRBD2, 5 bases. Germline V gene data show CDR1 as SEHNR and CDR2 as FQNEAQ (reference sequence). The ends were cut back, 1 base at V and 12 bases at J, with 16 bases in the middle. CDR3 length: 13 amino acids.

The table lists this clone with many counts. Additional DNA sequences in this sample encode the identical CDR3. The rearrangement joins TRBV7-9 to TRBJ1-3; D is perhaps TRBD1 (5 bases). This CDR3 has 13 residues. Per the germline V gene, CDR1 is SEHNR and CDR2 is FQNEAQ (reference sequence). V was trimmed by 2 bases and J by 4 bases, leaving 6 bases between them. CDR3 protein: CASSLQGGNTIYF. Written as DNA, the CDR3 is TGTGCCAGCAGCTTACAGGGAGGAAACACCATATATTTT.

V and J are TRBV30 and TRBJ2-2, with 9 bases matching TRBD2. V gave up 8 bases and J gave up 4 bases; unmatched junction bases: 8. The CDR3 runs 14 residues. Looked up from germline, CDR1 is GTSNPN and CDR2 is SVGIG (reference sequence). The CDR3 DNA reads TGTGCCAAGGCGGGAGGGGGAACCACCGGGGAGCTGTTTTTT. Encoded protein: CAKAGGGTTGELFF.

This clone was seen a single time. This rearrangement joins TRBV18 to TRBJ2-1, with 7 bases matching TRBD2. The germline gives CDR1 KGHSH, CDR2 LQKENI. CDR3 size: 20 residues. The ends lost 3 bases at V and 4 bases at J; junction bases unmatched: 21. Here the CDR3 DNA reads TGTGCCAGCTCACCGCGTCGTCTAGCGGAGAACCTAGCCTCTTACAATGAGCAGTTCTTC. It translates to CASSPRRLAENLASYNEQFF.